This note documents a single TCR beta chain sequence. Its specificity is not known. This CDR3 region has 13 residues. V shed 1 base and J shed 1 base, with 7 bases lying between them. From germline, CDR1 is GTSNPN and CDR2 SVGIG (reference sequence). Data came from immunoSEQ multiplex PCR; TCRdb stores just in-frame clones and leaves some out. The top ten clones hold 9% to 10% of a sample with about 21,000 clones, 78% of them seen once. This entry belongs to a study of CD4+ T cells in melanoma. Study findings and constraints: CD8+ T cell, macrophage and B cell function reportedly correlated with neoantigen-specific CD4+ T cells.

The J gene is TRBJ1-1, the V gene TRBV30; D is unclear. The sequence came from a human donor with melanoma. The CDR3 region has the DNA TGTGCCTGGAGTGAGGGCACGAACACTGAAGCTTTCTTT. Translated, it gives CAWSEGTNTEAFF.